These T cell receptor beta chains were read from a single sample in a study of blood T cell repertoires in COVID-19. The protocol was immunoSEQ multiplex PCR, while the TCRdb copy is restricted to in-frame clones and leaves out a portion. Of some 100,000 clones in the sample, 80% to 90% were seen once. Sequenced sample: PBMCs or T cells enriched from blood (not recorded which). Receptors originate from a woman aged 45-60 years who had recovered from COVID-19. Each CDR3 is given with its conserved first and last residue. A D gene is named only where the DNA matches it firmly. Clone size, where shown, is once, few, many, or a class for clones that have expanded.

D gene	V gene	J gene	clone size	CDR3 protein	CDR3 DNA
TRBD1	TRBV30	TRBJ1-2	-	CAWSGTGRGYGYTF	TGTGCCTGGAGCGGGACAGGGAGGGGGTATGGCTACACCTTC
TRBD1	TRBV6-6	TRBJ1-1	once	CASSYYGQGWTEAFF	TGTGCCAGCAGTTACTACGGACAGGGGTGGACTGAAGCTTTCTTT
TRBD2	TRBV27	TRBJ2-3	-	CASSLQLAADTQYF	TGTGCCAGCAGTTTACAACTAGCGGCAGATACGCAGTATTTT
TRBD1	TRBV5-1	TRBJ1-3	-	CASSRTGQSTYSGNTIYF	TGCGCCAGCAGCCGAACGGGACAGAGCACCTACTCTGGAAACACCATATATTTT
-	TRBV9	TRBJ2-6	few	CASSLNSGANVLTF	TGTGCCAGCAGCCTAAACAGCGGGGCCAACGTCCTGACTTTC
-	TRBV19	TRBJ1-4	-	CASSPDKGEKLFF	TGTGCCAGTAGCCCTGACAAAGGCGAAAAACTGTTTTTT
TRBD1	TRBV30	TRBJ2-3	-	CACPSSGTGGKNTQYF	TGTGCCTGCCCGAGCTCCGGGACAGGGGGCAAGAATACGCAGTATTTT
TRBD1	TRBV27	TRBJ2-3	-	CASSDRGYTDTQYF	TGTGCCAGCAGCGACAGGGGGTACACAGATACGCAGTATTTT
-	TRBV3-1/TRBV3-2	TRBJ1-2	-	CASSQRGAQGYTF	TGTGCCAGCAGCCAACGGGGGGCTCAGGGCTACACCTTC
TRBD2	TRBV24-1	TRBJ2-3	few	CATSTPSGGRAMTQYF	TGTGCCACCAGTACCCCCTCGGGCGGGAGGGCAATGACGCAGTATTTT
TRBD1	TRBV12-3/TRBV12-4	TRBJ1-5	-	CASSGTGHQPQHF	TGTGCCAGCAGTGGGACAGGGCATCAGCCCCAGCATTTT
-	TRBV12-3/TRBV12-4	TRBJ1-2	-	CASSHRQLGYTF	TGTGCCAGCAGTCACAGACAGCTCGGCTACACCTTC
-	TRBV7-9	TRBJ2-5	-	CASSPSAGSETQYF	TGTGCCAGCAGCCCATCCGCCGGGAGCGAGACCCAGTACTTC
TRBD2	TRBV3-1/TRBV3-2	TRBJ2-3	-	CASSQRLAGGTDTQYF	TGTGCCAGCAGTCAAAGACTAGCGGGAGGAACAGATACGCAGTATTTT
-	TRBV29-1	TRBJ2-1	-	CSVGGAQRSNEQFF	TGCAGCGTTGGCGGGGCGCAGAGGAGCAATGAGCAGTTCTTC
TRBD1	TRBV2	TRBJ2-7	-	CASRNDRATYEQYF	TGTGCCAGCAGAAACGACAGGGCTACCTACGAGCAGTACTTC
-	TRBV3-1/TRBV3-2	TRBJ2-1	-	CASSHDASTPNEQFF	TGTGCCAGCAGCCACGACGCTAGTACCCCGAATGAGCAGTTCTTC
-	TRBV30	TRBJ1-2	-	CAWISDAGIYGYTF	TGTGCCTGGATCTCCGATGCGGGAATCTATGGCTACACCTTC
-	TRBV5-6	TRBJ2-3	-	CASSRSLARFTDTQYF	TGTGCCAGCAGCCGATCCCTAGCAAGGTTCACAGATACGCAGTATTTT
-	TRBV10-3	TRBJ1-1	-	CAISGRGAEGEAFF	TGTGCCATCAGTGGTCGGGGGGCCGAAGGGGAAGCTTTCTTT
-	TRBV12-3/TRBV12-4	TRBJ1-2	-	CASSTPEREGYTF	TGTGCCAGCAGCACCCCGGAGCGAGAGGGCTACACCTTC
TRBD1	TRBV18	TRBJ1-1	-	CASSTRDRENTEAFF	TGTGCCAGCTCAACCCGGGACAGGGAGAACACTGAAGCTTTCTTT
TRBD2	TRBV5-6	TRBJ2-3	-	CASSWGLAGADTQYF	TGTGCCAGCAGCTGGGGACTAGCGGGAGCGGATACGCAGTATTTT
TRBD2	TRBV24-1	TRBJ2-1	-	CATSDFHLAVTHNEQFF	TGTGCCACCAGTGATTTCCACCTAGCGGTGACACACAATGAGCAGTTCTTC
-	TRBV6-2/TRBV6-3	TRBJ1-1	-	CASSFRDNQNTEAFF	TGTGCCAGCAGTTTTAGGGACAACCAGAACACTGAAGCTTTCTTT
TRBD1	TRBV6-5	TRBJ1-1	-	CASKRDREGTEAFF	TGTGCCAGCAAACGGGACAGGGAGGGCACTGAAGCTTTCTTT
TRBD2	TRBV28	TRBJ2-1	once	CASSLELADTNEQFF	TGTGCCAGCAGTTTGGAACTAGCGGATACCAATGAGCAGTTCTTC
TRBD1	TRBV19	TRBJ2-1	-	CASKGQANYNEQFF	TGTGCCAGTAAAGGACAGGCGAACTACAATGAGCAGTTCTTC
TRBD1	TRBV11-2	TRBJ2-2	-	CASSSYRGRRTGELFF	TGTGCCAGCAGCTCGTACAGGGGGCGAAGGACCGGGGAGCTGTTTTTT
TRBD2	TRBV7-9	TRBJ2-1	once	CASSLVGGRVGNEQFF	TGTGCCAGCAGCTTAGTGGGAGGGCGGGTTGGCAATGAGCAGTTCTTC